A single sample is the source of the 7 T cell receptor beta chains below, sequenced in a study of CD8 T cells in Susac syndrome. When the RNA was reverse transcribed, random hexamers were used with an input of roughly 0.45 to 1 ug. TCRdb fed the immunoSEQ multiplex PCR reads into MiXCR, producing one record per CDR3 protein. The sample has almost 450,000 distinct CDR3 sequences; around 83% are singletons. Sequenced material: CD8+ T cells from PBMCs. The receptors here all came from a human donor with multiple sclerosis.

This clonotype was observed a single time. The V call is TRBV27, the J call TRBJ2-2, with D perhaps assigned TRBD1 or TRBD2 (6 bases each). The germline CDR1 and CDR2 sequences are MNHEY and SMNVEV (reference sequence). The V and J ends lost 0 bases and 1 base respectively, with 12 bases between them. This CDR3 has 17 residues. CDR3 bases: TGTGCCAGCAGTTTATCAGTCGGAGGGGGGAACACCGGGGAGCTGTTTTTT. It yields the protein CASSLSVGGGNTGELFF.

This chain uses TRBV6-5 with TRBJ1-1, with TRBD1 identical over 7 bases. Per the germline V gene, CDR1 is MNHEY and CDR2 is SVGAGI. This CDR3 comprises 14 residues. The J segment lost 0 bases and the V segment lost 8 bases, leaving 6 bases of the junction unmatched. The CDR3 spells CASHKTGLNTEAFF. The CDR3 coding sequence is TGTGCCAGCCACAAGACAGGGCTGAACACTGAAGCTTTCTTT.

The V gene is TRBV19, the J gene TRBJ2-2; 10 bases match TRBD1. Per the germline V gene, CDR1 is LNHDA and CDR2 is SQIVND (reference sequence). The CDR3 sequence is 16 residues long. Unmatched junction bases numbered 12, after V lost 9 bases and J lost 5 bases. CDR3 nucleotides: TGTGCCAGCCTGGATCTCGACAGGGGGCGGACCGGGGAGCTGTTTTTT. Amino acids: CASLDLDRGRTGELFF.

The J gene is TRBJ1-1, the V gene TRBV11-1; perhaps TRBD1 as D (6 bases). Trimming took off 6 bases at V and 7 bases at J, with 36 bases between the two ends. Germline V gene lookup returns CDR1 SGHAT and CDR2 FQDESV (reference sequence). The CDR3 runs 20 residues. The CDR3 region is CASSSSLGGPVGDSWGEAFF. CDR3 coding DNA: TGTGCCAGCAGTTCAAGCTTAGGGGGGCCCGTGGGGGACTCCTGGGGTGAAGCTTTCTTT.

This chain joins TRBV27 and TRBJ2-3, with 7 bases aligning to TRBD2. Trimming removed 4 bases from V and 3 bases from J; junction bases left unmatched: 10. This CDR3 spans 16 amino acids. Germline V gene lookup returns CDR1 MNHEY and CDR2 SMNVEV (reference sequence). The CDR3, as DNA: TGTGCCAGCAGTTACATGAGCGGGATAGGGACAGATACGCAGTATTTT. Translating gives CASSYMSGIGTDTQYF.

CDR3 protein: CASSYSNGNTGELFF. For the CDR3, the DNA is TGTGCCAGCAGTTACTCGAACGGGAACACCGGGGAGCTGTTTTTT. The rearrangement uses TRBV6-5 and TRBJ2-2; no definite D call. Germline V gene lookup returns CDR1 MNHEY and CDR2 SVGAGI. The CDR3 consists of 15 residues. V was pared by 0 bases and J by 1 base, with 6 bases between.

A single count supports this clonotype. The chain joins TRBV20-1 to TRBJ1-2, with no clear D. The CDR3 runs 18 residues. V lost 0 bases, J lost 4 bases, and 24 bases lay in between. The germline V gene encodes CDR1 DFQATT and CDR2 SNEGSKA (reference sequence). The CDR3 is CSARDRSRSQSTPYGYTF. CDR3 nucleotides: TGCAGTGCTAGAGATAGGTCCAGGAGCCAGTCCACTCCCTATGGCTACACCTTC.